These T cell receptor beta chains were read from a single sample in a study of cytomegalovirus exposure and HLA in healthy donors. The data were produced by immunoSEQ multiplex PCR, yet TCRdb's version contains in-frame clones alone and is incomplete. Among about 150,000 clones listed, around 79% were seen once. The sample comprised PBMCs. The source is a human donor in good health. The CDR3 runs from the conserved cysteine through the conserved F or W. The D gene is left open where the match is weak. Part of the rows lack a size; the others show once, few, many or a class for expanded clones.

len,v_gene,d_gene,abundance,j_gene,CDR3nt,CDR3aa
14,TRBV27,.,.,TRBJ2-7,TGTGCCAGCAGTCTGGACAGTGGCCCGTACGAGCAGTACTTC,CASSLDSGPYEQYF
13,TRBV7-2,TRBD1,.,TRBJ1-1,TGTGCCAGCAGCATACAGGGGGGGACTGAAGCTTTCTTT,CASSIQGGTEAFF
13,TRBV6-1,.,few,TRBJ1-2,TGTGCCAGCAGTGAAACAGGAAACTATGGCTACACCTTC,CASSETGNYGYTF
16,TRBV18,.,.,TRBJ1-5,TGTGCCAGCTCACCAATTAGGACGCTACTAGGGCAGCCCCAGCATTTT,CASSPIRTLLGQPQHF
14,TRBV5-1,TRBD2,few,TRBJ2-1,TGCGCCAGCAGCCCCGGGGGGGTTTACAATGAGCAGTTCTTC,CASSPGGVYNEQFF
14,TRBV6-5,TRBD1,few,TRBJ1-5,TGTGCCAGCAGTTTTAGGGGGCCCAATCAGCCCCAGCATTTT,CASSFRGPNQPQHF
15,TRBV25-1,.,.,TRBJ2-3,TGTGCCAGCAGTAACCGGGTTAGTAGGTCGGATACGCAGTATTTT,CASSNRVSRSDTQYF
14,TRBV2,TRBD2,.,TRBJ2-7,TGTGCCAGCACTTCCCAGCGGGGGCCCTACGAGCAGTACTTC,CASTSQRGPYEQYF
13,TRBV30,.,.,TRBJ1-2,TGTGCCTGGAGTCCGGTCAGGGAGGGAGGCTACACCTTC,CAWSPVREGGYTF
15,TRBV6-1,TRBD2,.,TRBJ2-1,TGTGCCAGCACCAAGGGACTAGCGGGGCCGGATGAGCAGTTCTTC,CASTKGLAGPDEQFF
16,TRBV5-1,.,.,TRBJ2-1,TGCGCCAGCAGCGTTGCCGAAGGGGAGGCTTACAATGAGCAGTTCTTC,CASSVAEGEAYNEQFF
16,TRBV6-4,.,.,TRBJ1-2,TGTGCCAGCAGTGACCACTCAATCCCCGGAGTCTATGGCTACACCTTC,CASSDHSIPGVYGYTF
14,TRBV5-4,TRBD1,.,TRBJ2-5,TGTGCCAGCAGTCGAGAGACAGGGATGGAGACCCAGTACTTC,CASSRETGMETQYF
15,TRBV5-1,TRBD2,.,TRBJ2-1,TGCGCCAGCAGCTTGGCGGGACTAGCCTACAATGAGCAGTTCTTC,CASSLAGLAYNEQFF
14,TRBV30,TRBD1,.,TRBJ2-7,TGTGCCTGGAGTTCTCCCAGGGGGCACGGCGAGCAGTACTTC,CAWSSPRGHGEQYF
17,TRBV28,TRBD2,.,TRBJ2-7,TGTGCCAGCAGTTCCATCAAAACTAGCGGGGGCTCCTACGAGCAGTACTTC,CASSSIKTSGGSYEQYF
14,TRBV11-2,TRBD2,.,TRBJ2-7,TGTGCCAGCAGACTAGCGGAAGAGGGCTACGAGCAGTACTTC,CASRLAEEGYEQYF
17,TRBV30,TRBD1,.,TRBJ2-5,TGTGCCTGGAGTGTACTGGTCGGACAGGGGCCCACGGAGACCCAGTACTTC,CAWSVLVGQGPTETQYF
14,TRBV7-2,.,.,TRBJ2-7,TGTGCCAGCACCCCACAGGGTAGGGGTAACGAGCAGTACTTC,CASTPQGRGNEQYF
14,TRBV2,TRBD1,.,TRBJ1-2,TGTGCCAGCCGTAGACAGGGAGCCAACTATGGCTACACCTTC,CASRRQGANYGYTF
14,TRBV19,.,.,TRBJ2-7,TGTGCCACCCCGAAGGACTATATCTCCTACGAGCAGTACTTC,CATPKDYISYEQYF
15,TRBV6-5,TRBD2,.,TRBJ2-1,TGTGCCAGCAGTTGGGTAGCGGGGGATTACAATGAGCAGTTCTTC,CASSWVAGDYNEQFF